A selection of T cell receptor beta chains follows, all from one sample in a study of identical twins. TCRdb redid the calling of the 5' RACE reads with MiXCR, one entry per CDR3 protein. This table has roughly 240,000 distinct CDR3 sequences, 7.5% appearing once. These same records also appear under a second study, on yellow fever vaccine responses in identical twins.

Source material: CD8+ T cells sorted from blood. The receptor set was obtained from a woman between 18 and 29 years old in good health. Both conserved end residues are part of each CDR3. A D gene is named only where the DNA matches it firmly. Size values are once, few and many counts, or a class for expanded clones, and some rows have none.

>TRBV7-9|-|TRBJ1-1|17|many
CASSLFSGPLVWTEAFF
TGTGCCAGCAGCTTATTCTCTGGACCCCTCGTTTGGACTGAAGCTTTCTTT
>TRBV28|TRBD1|TRBJ1-1|13|few
CASTGQVVVRAFF
TGTGCCAGCACCGGACAGGTCGTTGTGCGGGCTTTCTTT
>TRBV29-1|-|TRBJ2-1|14|many
CSVPSSTIHNEQFF
TGCAGCGTCCCCTCCTCGACTATCCACAATGAGCAGTTCTTC
>TRBV28|TRBD2|TRBJ2-2|14|-
CASSYTSGAGELFF
TGTGCCAGCAGTTACACTAGCGGGGCCGGGGAGCTGTTTTTT
>TRBV25-1|-|TRBJ2-2|15|-
CASSLQGGNTGELFF
TGTGCCAGCAGTCTACAGGGTGGAAACACCGGGGAGCTGTTTTTT
>TRBV15|TRBD2|TRBJ2-1|16|-
CATSRTSGPPYNEQFF
TGTGCCACCAGCAGAACTAGCGGACCACCCTACAATGAGCAGTTCTTC
>TRBV5-5|-|TRBJ1-5|13|few
CASSSWSDQPQHF
TGTGCCAGCAGCTCTTGGAGCGATCAGCCCCAGCATTTT
>TRBV7-9|-|TRBJ2-7|14|-
CASSSQQEGYEQYF
TGTGCCAGCAGCTCCCAACAGGAAGGCTACGAGCAGTACTTC
>TRBV19|TRBD2|TRBJ2-1|15|-
CASSNALAGEDEQFF
TGTGCCAGTAGTAACGCCCTAGCGGGAGAGGATGAGCAGTTCTTC
>TRBV7-8|TRBD2|TRBJ2-1|16|-
CASSSELAGGNNEQFF
TGTGCCAGCAGCTCGGAACTAGCGGGGGGAAACAATGAGCAGTTCTTC
>TRBV7-9|-|TRBJ1-1|12|many
CASSYLATEAFF
TGTGCCAGCAGCTACCTAGCCACTGAAGCTTTCTTT
>TRBV11-2|TRBD2|TRBJ2-5|15|-
CATRGGPPPQETQYF
TGTGCCACCCGGGGGGGACCCCCCCCCCAAGAGACCCAGTACTTC
>TRBV4-1|TRBD1|TRBJ1-1|14|-
CASSQRDRGTEAFF
TGCGCCAGCAGCCAAAGGGACAGGGGCACTGAAGCTTTCTTT
>TRBV3-1|-|TRBJ2-5|14|-
CASSHLGLRGTQYF
TGTGCCAGCAGCCATTTGGGCCTCCGGGGGACCCAGTACTTC
>TRBV28|-|TRBJ1-6|12|few
CASSLNGAPLHF
TGTGCCAGCAGTTTAAACGGAGCACCCCTCCACTTT
>TRBV2|-|TRBJ2-1|14|few
CASPPGLSYNEQFF
TGTGCCAGCCCCCCGGGACTCTCCTACAATGAGCAGTTCTTC
>TRBV4-2|TRBD1|TRBJ1-6|14|few
CASSHGTDNSPLHF
TGTGCCAGCAGCCACGGGACAGATAATTCACCCCTCCACTTT
>TRBV7-9|-|TRBJ2-7|15|few
CASRHSGGSSYEQYF
TGTGCCAGCAGACATAGTGGGGGGAGCTCCTACGAGCAGTACTTC
>TRBV5-1|-|TRBJ2-1|15|-
CASTLGARGDNEQFF
TGCGCCAGCACCCTGGGGGCTAGAGGAGACAATGAGCAGTTCTTC
>TRBV27|TRBD2|TRBJ2-2|15|-
CASTPAGDYTGELFF
TGTGCCAGCACACCAGCGGGGGACTACACCGGGGAGCTGTTTTTT
>TRBV27|TRBD2|TRBJ2-3|15|few
CASSFSGRRADTQYF
TGTGCCAGCAGTTTTAGCGGGAGAAGGGCAGATACGCAGTATTTT
>TRBV29-1|-|TRBJ1-1|14|many
CSAAGAGWDTEAFF
TGCAGCGCCGCGGGAGCCGGGTGGGACACTGAAGCTTTCTTT
>TRBV5-1|TRBD2|TRBJ2-3|13|-
CASSLGLAGGQYF
TGCGCCAGCAGCTTGGGCCTAGCGGGGGGGCAGTATTTT
>TRBV3-1|-|TRBJ2-7|15|-
CASSLEASDSYEQYF
TGTGCCAGCAGCCTTGAGGCTAGCGACTCCTACGAGCAGTACTTC
>TRBV6-5|TRBD1|TRBJ1-4|14|many
CASSSGQGREKLFF
TGTGCCAGCAGTTCGGGACAGGGTCGTGAAAAACTGTTTTTT
>TRBV24-1|-|TRBJ2-3|16|many
CATSAFGASSTDTQYF
TGTGCCACCAGTGCGTTCGGGGCCTCTAGCACAGATACGCAGTATTTT
>TRBV11-2|TRBD2|TRBJ2-5|15|-
CASSLASGGADEQYF
TGTGCCAGCAGCTTAGCATCCGGGGGGGCCGACGAACAGTACTTC
>TRBV12-3/TRBV12-4|-|TRBJ2-1|14|-
CASSPLDGSNEQFF
TGTGCCAGCAGCCCATTGGACGGGAGCAATGAGCAGTTCTTC
>TRBV7-8|TRBD2|TRBJ2-7|14|-
CASSLLAGGNEQYF
TGTGCCAGCAGCTTACTAGCGGGAGGGAACGAGCAGTACTTC
>TRBV7-2|TRBD1|TRBJ2-5|16|few
CASSLGRTGVGETQYF
TGTGCCAGCAGCTTAGGGCGGACAGGGGTTGGAGAGACCCAGTACTTC
>TRBV6-1|-|TRBJ1-5|14|-
CASNQAGGFQPQHF
TGTGCCAGCAACCAGGCCGGAGGATTTCAGCCCCAGCATTTT
>TRBV6-1|-|TRBJ2-1|18|-
CASRRTTLANSSYNEQFF
TGTGCCAGCAGACGCACTACCTTGGCGAACAGCTCCTACAATGAGCAGTTCTTC
>TRBV20-1|TRBD2|TRBJ2-1|16|-
CSAGDERGPSYNEQFF
TGCAGTGCTGGGGATGAGCGGGGTCCCTCCTACAATGAGCAGTTCTTC
>TRBV7-9|-|TRBJ1-1|15|many
CASSTLQGSGTEAFF
TGTGCCAGCAGCACCCTTCAGGGATCGGGTACTGAAGCTTTCTTT
>TRBV5-1|-|TRBJ1-1|15|few
CASSLEGTLNTEAFF
TGCGCCAGCAGCTTGGAAGGTACTTTGAACACTGAAGCTTTCTTT
>TRBV7-9|-|TRBJ2-7|12|-
CASSPDPYEQYF
TGTGCCAGCAGCCCGGATCCCTACGAGCAGTACTTC
>TRBV2|-|TRBJ2-5|20|many
CASREAWRGGVTQPEETQYF
TGTGCCAGCAGAGAAGCATGGAGGGGGGGCGTAACGCAACCCGAAGAGACCCAGTACTTC
>TRBV9|TRBD1|TRBJ2-7|14|-
CASSDRDSLGEQYF
TGTGCCAGCAGCGACAGGGACAGCCTAGGCGAGCAGTACTTC
>TRBV29-1|TRBD1|TRBJ2-5|14|-
CSVDEGQLTETQYF
TGCAGCGTTGACGAGGGACAGTTGACGGAGACCCAGTACTTC